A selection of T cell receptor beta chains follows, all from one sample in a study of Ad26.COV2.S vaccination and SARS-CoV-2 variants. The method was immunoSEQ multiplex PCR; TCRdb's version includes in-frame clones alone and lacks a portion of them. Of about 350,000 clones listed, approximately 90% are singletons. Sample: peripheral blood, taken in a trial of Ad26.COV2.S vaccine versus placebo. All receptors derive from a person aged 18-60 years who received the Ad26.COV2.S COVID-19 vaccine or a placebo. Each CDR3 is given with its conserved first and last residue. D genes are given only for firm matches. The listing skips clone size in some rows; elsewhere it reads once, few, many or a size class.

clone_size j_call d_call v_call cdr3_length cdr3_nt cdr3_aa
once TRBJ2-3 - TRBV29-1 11 TGCAGCGTTGAAGATGTCGATACGCAGTATTTT CSVEDVDTQYF
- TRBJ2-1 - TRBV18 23 TGTGCCAGCTCACCACTTCGGGTCCAAATGCGGGGCGAGTCGCGTTTCTCCTACAATGAGCAGTTCTTC CASSPLRVQMRGESRFSYNEQFF
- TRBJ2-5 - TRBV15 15 TGTGCCACCAGCAGAGATCAGGGGTTCCAGGAGACCCAGTACTTC CATSRDQGFQETQYF
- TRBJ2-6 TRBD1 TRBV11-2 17 TGTGCCAGCAGCTTAGGCAGGGGGAACTCTGGGGCCAACGTCCTGACTTTC CASSLGRGNSGANVLTF
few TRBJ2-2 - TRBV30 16 TGTGCCTGGAGTGCAGGGATTACGATAGGCACCGGGGAGCTGTTTTTT CAWSAGITIGTGELFF
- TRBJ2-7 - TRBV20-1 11 TGCAGTGCTAGAGATCAGATCGAGCAGTACTTC CSARDQIEQYF
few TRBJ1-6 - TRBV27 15 TGTGCCAGCAGTTTTTCCGGGCCGGGCAATTCACCCCTCCACTTT CASSFSGPGNSPLHF
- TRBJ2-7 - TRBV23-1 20 TGCGCCAGCAGTCAATCGGAGGGGGGACGCCGACTCCCTAACTCCTACGAGCAGTACTTC CASSQSEGGRRLPNSYEQYF
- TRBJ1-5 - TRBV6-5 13 TGTGCCAGCAGTTCATATAGCAATCAGCCCCAGCATTTT CASSSYSNQPQHF
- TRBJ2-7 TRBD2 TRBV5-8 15 TGTGCCAGCAGCTTGTGGACTAGCGGGGGGCGGGAGCAGTACTTC CASSLWTSGGREQYF
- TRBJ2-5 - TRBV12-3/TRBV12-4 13 TGTGCCAGCAGTTCTCCCCCGGTGGAGACCCAGTACTTC CASSSPPVETQYF
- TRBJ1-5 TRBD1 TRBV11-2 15 TGTGCCAGCAGCTTAGATGGAGGGGGCGGACAGCCCCAGCATTTT CASSLDGGGGQPQHF
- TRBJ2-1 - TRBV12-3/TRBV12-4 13 TGTGCCAGCAGTTTTGGGCAGAGGTCTGAGCAGTTCTTC CASSFGQRSEQFF
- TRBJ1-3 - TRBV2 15 TGTGCCAGCAGTGAAAGGGGGGCGCGGGGAAACACCATATATTTT CASSERGARGNTIYF
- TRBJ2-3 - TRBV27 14 TGTGCCAGCAGTTCAAATTTACTAGGGGATACGCAGTATTTT CASSSNLLGDTQYF
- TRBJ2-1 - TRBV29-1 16 TGCAGCGTTGAAGATGATCCCGGGGCGCGCTACAATGAGCAGTTCTTC CSVEDDPGARYNEQFF
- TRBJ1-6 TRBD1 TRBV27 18 TGTGCCAGCAGTTTACATAATACAGGGGGATACGATAATTCACCCCTCCACTTT CASSLHNTGGYDNSPLHF
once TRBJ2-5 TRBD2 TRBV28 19 TGTGCCAGCAGTGCCTCGGACATCCTACTAGCGGGACTACAAGAGACCCAGTACTTC CASSASDILLAGLQETQYF
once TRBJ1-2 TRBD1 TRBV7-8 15 TGTGCCAGCAGCTTAGCGACAGGGGCTAACTATGGCTACACCTTC CASSLATGANYGYTF
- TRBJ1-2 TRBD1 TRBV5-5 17 TGTGCCAGCAGCTCCTCACTCGGACAGGGCAACTACTATGGCTACACCTTC CASSSSLGQGNYYGYTF
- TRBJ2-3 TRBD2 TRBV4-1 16 TGCGCCAGCAGCTTCCGAGCGGGGCCGACCACAGATACGCAGTATTTT CASSFRAGPTTDTQYF
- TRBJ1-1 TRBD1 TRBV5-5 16 TGCGCCAGCAGCGTAGGGACAGCCCGAGGGGACACTGAAGCTTTCTTT CASSVGTARGDTEAFF
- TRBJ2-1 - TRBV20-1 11 TGCAGTGCTGGGAGAAACAATGAGCAGTTCTTC CSAGRNNEQFF
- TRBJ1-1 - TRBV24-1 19 TGTGCCACCAGTGATTTGGCCGGCAGGGCCCTAAGCGAGAACACTGAAGCTTTCTTT CATSDLAGRALSENTEAFF
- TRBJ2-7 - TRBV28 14 TGTGCCAGCAGTTCGCACGGGACTTCGGTTGAGCAGTACTTC CASSSHGTSVEQYF
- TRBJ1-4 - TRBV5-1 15 TGCGCCAGCAGCTTGTTACAGGGCACTAATGAAAAACTGTTTTTT CASSLLQGTNEKLFF
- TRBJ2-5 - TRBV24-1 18 TGTGCCACCAGTCTAAGGGGGCGCAAAAGGAGGGTGGGAGAGACCCAGTACTTC CATSLRGRKRRVGETQYF
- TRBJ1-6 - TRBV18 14 TGTGCCAGCTCACCACAGGCTTCCAATTCACCCCTCCACTTT CASSPQASNSPLHF
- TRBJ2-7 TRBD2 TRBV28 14 TGTGCCAGCATTGGGGGGACTACAAAATACGAGCAGTACTTC CASIGGTTKYEQYF
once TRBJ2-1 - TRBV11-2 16 TGTGCCAGCAGCTTAGTCTTGGTCACCTCCTACAATGAGCAGTTCTTC CASSLVLVTSYNEQFF
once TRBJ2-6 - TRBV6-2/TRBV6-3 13 TGTGCCAGCAGTTATCAGGGGGCCAACGTCCTGACTTTC CASSYQGANVLTF
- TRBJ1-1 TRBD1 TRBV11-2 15 TGTGCCAGCAGCTCCCGGGACAGGGGGTCGCTAAGAGCTTTCTTT CASSSRDRGSLRAFF
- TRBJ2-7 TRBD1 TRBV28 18 TGTGCCAGCAGTTTAGGGGACCCGACAGGGGCCTCTTCCTACGAGCAGTACTTC CASSLGDPTGASSYEQYF
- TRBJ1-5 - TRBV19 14 TGTGCCAGTACCCAAGGGGCAGGCAGCGGGCCCCAGCATTTT CASTQGAGSGPQHF
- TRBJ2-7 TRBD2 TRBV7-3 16 TGTGCCAGCAGCTTCTGGGCGGGAGAGTCTTCCTACGAGCAGTACTTC CASSFWAGESSYEQYF
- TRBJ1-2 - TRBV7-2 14 TGTGCCAGCAGCCCCGTGGGGGGTAACTATGGCTACACCTTC CASSPVGGNYGYTF
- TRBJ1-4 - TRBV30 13 TGTGCCTGGAGTTCCGCAACTAATGAAAAACTGTTTTTT CAWSSATNEKLFF
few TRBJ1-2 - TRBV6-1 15 TGTGCCAGCAGTGATAGGGGAGGGGAAGGCTATGGCTACACCTTC CASSDRGGEGYGYTF
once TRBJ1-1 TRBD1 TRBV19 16 TGTGCCAGTAGTACCTCTCCGGGACAGCAGAACACTGAAGCTTTCTTT CASSTSPGQQNTEAFF
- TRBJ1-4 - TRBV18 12 TGTGCCAGCTCAGGGGTCGGGGAAAAACTGTTTTTT CASSGVGEKLFF
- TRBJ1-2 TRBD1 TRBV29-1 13 TGCAGCGGTTCGGAGGGGGCGAACTATGGCTACACCTTC CSGSEGANYGYTF
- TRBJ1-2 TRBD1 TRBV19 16 TGTGCCAGTAGTATAGATCTCCGGACAGGGCTCTATGGCTACACCTTC CASSIDLRTGLYGYTF